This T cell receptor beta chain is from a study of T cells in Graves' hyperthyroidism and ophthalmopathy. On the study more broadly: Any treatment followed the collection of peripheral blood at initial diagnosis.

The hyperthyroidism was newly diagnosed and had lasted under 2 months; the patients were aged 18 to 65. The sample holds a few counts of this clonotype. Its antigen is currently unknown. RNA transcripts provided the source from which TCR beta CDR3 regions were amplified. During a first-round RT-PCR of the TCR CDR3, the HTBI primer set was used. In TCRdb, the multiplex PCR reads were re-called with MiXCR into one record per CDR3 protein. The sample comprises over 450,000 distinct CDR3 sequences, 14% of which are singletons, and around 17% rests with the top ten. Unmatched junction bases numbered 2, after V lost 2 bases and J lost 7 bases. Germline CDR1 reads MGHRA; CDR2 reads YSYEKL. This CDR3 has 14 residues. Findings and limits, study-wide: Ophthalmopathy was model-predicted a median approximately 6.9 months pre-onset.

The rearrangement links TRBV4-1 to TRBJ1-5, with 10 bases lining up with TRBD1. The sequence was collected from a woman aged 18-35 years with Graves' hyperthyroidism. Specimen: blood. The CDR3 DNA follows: TGCGCCAGCAGCCAAAGACAGGGGGCCCAGCCCCAGCATTTT. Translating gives CASSQRQGAQPQHF.